These 14 T cell receptor beta chains originate from one sample sequenced in a study of blood T cell repertoires in COVID-19. Method: immunoSEQ multiplex PCR; TCRdb's copy keeps in-frame clones and lacks some. The sample lists under 35,000 clones; 70% to 80% were seen once. The sample taken for sequencing was peripheral blood. Receptors originate from a man older than 75 with acute or convalescent COVID-19.

This clone was seen a handful of times. The chain recombines TRBV6-4 with TRBJ2-1, with 7 positions matching TRBD1. CDR3 length equals 13 residues. With V trimmed by 4 bases and J by 9 bases, 6 bases remained unmatched. Germline V lookup: CDR1 MRHNA, CDR2 SNTAGT. This chain's CDR3 is CASSVDRVGEQFF. The CDR3 coding sequence is TGTGCCAGCAGTGTCGACAGGGTAGGTGAGCAGTTCTTC.

This clone was seen a few times. CDR3 sequence reads: CASSRGVSSYEQYF. As DNA, the CDR3 is TGTGCCAGTTCACGCGGTGTAAGCTCCTACGAGCAGTACTTC. The V gene is TRBV28, the J gene TRBJ2-7; no definite D call. V shed 9 bases and J shed 0 bases, with 15 bases lying between them. Germline CDR1 MDHEN, CDR2 SYDVKM. The CDR3 is 14 residues long.

The chain recombines TRBV4-2 with TRBJ2-3, with 10 bases aligning to TRBD2. J gave up 2 bases and V 1 base, and 3 bases lay outside the gene matches. The germline CDR1 and CDR2 sequences are LGHNA and YNFKEQ. The CDR3 is made up of 16 amino acids. CDR3 coding DNA: TGTGCCAGCAGCCAAGGAGCGGGGGGGATCACAGATACGCAGTATTTT. It yields the protein CASSQGAGGITDTQYF.

The genes are TRBV2 and TRBJ2-5; D not certain. V lost 5 bases and J 3 bases, leaving 10 bases between the germline ends. CDR3 length: 13 residues. The germline CDR1 and CDR2 sequences are SNHLY and FYNNEI. The CDR3 DNA sequence: TGTGCCAGCAGTAAGCGACTCGAAGAGACCCAGTACTTC. Encoded protein: CASSKRLEETQYF.

The rearrangement links TRBV9 to TRBJ1-2; TRBD1 aligns across 7 bases. The CDR3 is made up of 13 amino acids. Germline V gene sequence: CDR1 SGDLS, CDR2 YYNGEE. Germline trimming cut 0 bases from V and 8 bases from J; bases unmatched to any gene: 4. In nucleotides, the CDR3 is TGTGCCAGCAGCGTAGCAGGGGGAGACGGCTACACCTTC. This sequence encodes CASSVAGGDGYTF.

This sequence joins TRBV27 and TRBJ2-1; maybe TRBD1 (5 bases). The CDR3 is 14 amino acids. Germline CDR1 and CDR2: MNHEY and SMNVEV (reference sequence). Trimming left V 5 bases short and J 6 bases short, with 14 bases between. The CDR3 is CASSLRQLSNEQFF. The CDR3 DNA reads TGTGCCAGCAGTCTACGACAGCTATCCAATGAGCAGTTCTTC.

The V gene is TRBV4-2, the J gene TRBJ1-3, with TRBD1 matching 7 bases. V shed 4 bases and J 2 bases; nucleotides not matched to a gene: 5. The CDR3 loop spans 15 amino acids. CDR1 is LGHNA, CDR2 YNFKEQ, per germline. CDR3 region: CASSPRTGTGNTIYF. The DNA of the CDR3 is TGTGCCAGCAGCCCCCGGACAGGCACTGGAAACACCATATATTTT.

The V and J genes are TRBV25-1 and TRBJ2-2, with 11 bases fitting TRBD2. V lost 4 bases, J lost 7 bases, and 11 bases stayed unmatched. Germline loops: CDR1 MGHDK, CDR2 SYGVNS. The CDR3 covers 17 residues. Here the CDR3 reads CASSAPQLAGVRGELFF. In DNA form, the CDR3 reads TGTGCCAGCAGTGCCCCCCAACTAGCGGGAGTCCGCGGGGAGCTGTTTTTT. Full variable domain (rest looked up from reference TRBV25-1 and TRBJ2-2): EADIYQTPRYLVIGTGKKITLECSQTMGHDKMYWYQQDPGMELHLIHYSYGVNSTEKGDLSSESTVSRIRTEHFPLTLESARPSHTSQYLCASSAPQLAGVRGELFFGEGSRLTVL.

The CDR3 coding sequence is TGTGCCAGCATCCCCCAGGGGGCCTACGAGCAGTACTTC. Translating it yields CASIPQGAYEQYF. The chain joins TRBV6-5 to TRBJ2-7; 7 positions agree with TRBD1. Losses at the gene ends were 7 bases for V and 2 bases for J; bases not matched to a gene: 5. The CDR3 contains 13 residues. Germline loops: CDR1 MNHEY, CDR2 SVGAGI.

The rearrangement uses TRBV2 and TRBJ2-3, with D uncertain. Germline CDR1 reads SNHLY; CDR2 reads FYNNEI. The CDR3 consists of 13 residues. Between the trimmed V and J ends, which lost 7 bases and 3 bases, there was a span of 11 bases. The CDR3, as DNA: TGTGCCAGCAATACTATGATAACAGATACGCAGTATTTT. This translates into CASNTMITDTQYF.

In this sample, this clone turned up once. This rearrangement joins TRBV6-5 to TRBJ1-2, with D possibly being TRBD1 (5 bases). In germline, CDR1 is MNHEY, CDR2 SVGAGI. Trimming cost V 0 bases and J 6 bases, with 14 bases left between them. The CDR3 is 15 residues long. The CDR3 region has the DNA TGTGCCAGCAGTTACTCTTTGGGCAGGGTGGATGGCTACACCTTC. Amino acids: CASSYSLGRVDGYTF.

This chain joins TRBV29-1 and TRBJ2-2; possibly TRBD1 for D (5 bases). The V gene's germline CDR1 is SQVTM and CDR2 ANQGSEA. V was pared by 0 bases and J by 0 bases, with 5 bases between. The CDR3 is made up of 14 amino acids. The CDR3 here is CSVEETANTGELFF. CDR3 coding DNA: TGCAGCGTTGAAGAGACAGCGAACACCGGGGAGCTGTTTTTT.

Here the CDR3 DNA reads TGTGCCACCAGCTCCTCCCTTGGCGGGTCGGAGACCCAGTACTTC. Translation gives CATSSSLGGSETQYF. The chain joins TRBV15 to TRBJ2-5; TRBD2 is a possible D gene (5 bases). The V gene's germline CDR1 is LNHNV and CDR2 YYDKDF (reference sequence). This CDR3 has 15 amino acids. V lost 5 bases and J lost 5, with 18 bases in between.

The rearrangement uses TRBV7-3 and TRBJ2-1; 9 bases are a match to TRBD1. This CDR3 has 17 residues. Germline CDR1 and CDR2: SGHTA and FQGTGA. Losses at the gene ends were 3 bases for V and 9 bases for J; bases not matched to a gene: 15. DNA of the CDR3: TGTGCCAGCAGCTTGACCCCCGGGACAGGGAGTTCAGCTGAGCAGTTCTTC. It codes for CASSLTPGTGSSAEQFF.